This note documents a single T cell receptor beta chain sequence. Documented time point: new active TB diagnosis, blood taken before or within 7 days of starting treatment. The assay was immunoSEQ multiplex PCR, and TCRdb's table has in-frame clones only and misses some. The sample holds about 35,000 clones, 90% to 95% seen once. The data are from a study of T cells in tuberculosis. With V trimmed by 5 bases and J by 7 bases, 14 bases remained unmatched. The germline V gene encodes CDR1 SGHTA and CDR2 FQGTGA. The CDR3 length is 16 residues. This clonotype was obtained from an adult with tuberculosis. This material consisted of PBMCs, taken at tuberculosis diagnosis. The rearrangement joins TRBV7-3 to TRBJ2-1, with TRBD1 matching over 7 bases. CDR3 region: CASSPTPGQSRNEQFF. In nucleotides, the CDR3 is TGTGCCAGCAGCCCAACCCCGGGACAGTCGAGGAATGAGCAGTTCTTC.